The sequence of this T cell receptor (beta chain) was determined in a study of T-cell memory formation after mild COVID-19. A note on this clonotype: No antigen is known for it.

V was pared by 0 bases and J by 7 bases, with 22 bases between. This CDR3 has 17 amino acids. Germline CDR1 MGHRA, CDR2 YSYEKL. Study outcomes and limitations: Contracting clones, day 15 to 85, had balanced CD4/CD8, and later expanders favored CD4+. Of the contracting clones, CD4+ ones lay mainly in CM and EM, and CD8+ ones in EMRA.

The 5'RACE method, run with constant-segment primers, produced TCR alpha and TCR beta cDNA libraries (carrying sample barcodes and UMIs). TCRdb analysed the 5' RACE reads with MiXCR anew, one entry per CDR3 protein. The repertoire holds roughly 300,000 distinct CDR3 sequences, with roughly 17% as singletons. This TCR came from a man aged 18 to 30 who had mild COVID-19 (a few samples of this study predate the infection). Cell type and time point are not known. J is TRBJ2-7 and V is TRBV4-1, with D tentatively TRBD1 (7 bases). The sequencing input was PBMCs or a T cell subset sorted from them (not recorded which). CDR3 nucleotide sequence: TGCGCCAGCAGCCAAGATGTTAGGCGACAGGGAGGTTTGGAGCAGTACGTC. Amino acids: CASSQDVRRQGGLEQYV.